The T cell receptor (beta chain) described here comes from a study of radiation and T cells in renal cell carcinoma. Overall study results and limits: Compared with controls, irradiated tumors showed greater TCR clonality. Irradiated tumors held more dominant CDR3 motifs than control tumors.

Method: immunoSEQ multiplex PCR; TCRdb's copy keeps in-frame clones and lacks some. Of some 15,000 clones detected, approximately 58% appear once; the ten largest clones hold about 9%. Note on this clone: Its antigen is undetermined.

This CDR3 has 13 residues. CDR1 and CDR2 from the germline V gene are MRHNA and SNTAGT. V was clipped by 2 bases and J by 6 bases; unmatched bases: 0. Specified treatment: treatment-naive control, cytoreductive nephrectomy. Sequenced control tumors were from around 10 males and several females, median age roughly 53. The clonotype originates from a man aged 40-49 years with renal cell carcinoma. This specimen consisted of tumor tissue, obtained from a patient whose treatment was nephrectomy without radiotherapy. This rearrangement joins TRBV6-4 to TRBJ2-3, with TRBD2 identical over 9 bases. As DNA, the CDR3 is TGTGCCAGCAGTGACGGGACTAGCGATACGCAGTATTTT. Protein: CASSDGTSDTQYF.